The source of this T cell receptor beta chain is a study of T cells in Graves' hyperthyroidism and ophthalmopathy. The study's findings and limits: Most thyroid clonotypes expanded above 0.001 appeared in blood too. By a 13 V-J model, ophthalmopathy was set apart from stable hyperthyroidism.

This clonotype came up a few times. Its antigen remains unidentified. Germline V CDR1 and CDR2: SNHLY, FYNNEI. The CDR3 has 11 amino acids. Trimming removed 7 bases from V and 13 bases from J; junction bases left unmatched: 8. Amplification yielded TCR beta CDR3 regions, with RNA transcripts as the source. Carried out on the TCR CDR3, a first-round RT-PCR used the HTBI primer set. TCRdb redid the calling of the multiplex PCR reads with MiXCR, one entry per CDR3 protein. The profile shows 530,000 or so distinct CDR3 sequences, roughly 15% of them singletons. J is TRBJ2-5 and V is TRBV2; 8 bases align to TRBD1. The receptor was derived from a woman aged 18-29 years with Graves' ophthalmopathy. The sequencing input was blood. The CDR3 nucleotides are TGTGCCAGCATAAGGACAGGGAATGGGTACTTC. Encoded protein: CASIRTGNGYF.